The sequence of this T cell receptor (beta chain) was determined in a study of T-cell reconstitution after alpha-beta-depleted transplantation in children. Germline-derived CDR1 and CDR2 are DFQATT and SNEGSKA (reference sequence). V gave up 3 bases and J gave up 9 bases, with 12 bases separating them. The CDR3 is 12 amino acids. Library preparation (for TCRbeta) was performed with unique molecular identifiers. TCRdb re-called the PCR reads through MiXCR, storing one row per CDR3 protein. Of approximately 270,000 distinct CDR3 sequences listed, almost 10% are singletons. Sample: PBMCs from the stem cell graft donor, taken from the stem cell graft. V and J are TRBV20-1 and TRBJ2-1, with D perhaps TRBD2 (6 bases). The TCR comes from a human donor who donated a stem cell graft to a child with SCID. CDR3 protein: CSASHLGGEQFF. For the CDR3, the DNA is TGCAGTGCTAGCCACCTGGGGGGTGAGCAGTTCTTC.